This TCR beta chain was recovered during a study of blood T cells in healthy people across ages. Researchers isolated at least 7 million PBMCs per sample. Study outcomes and limitations: Researchers deemed the diversity estimates from one million T cells underestimates.

A J-beta primer mix and a sample-barcoded 5' primer were used in a second PCR of roughly 6 to 11 cycles. TCRdb re-called the 5' RACE reads through MiXCR, storing one row per CDR3 protein. This sample has some 640,000 distinct CDR3 sequences, with around 45% found just once. This CDR3 comprises 14 residues. Trimming removed 1 base from V and 8 bases from J, with 13 bases in between. Per germline, CDR1 LGHDT and CDR2 YNNKEL (reference sequence). A word on this clonotype: Antigen unknown.

The rearrangement uses TRBV3-1 and TRBJ2-3; D not certain. Material for sequencing was blood. The TCR was taken from a woman aged 60-75 years in good health. The CDR3 region has the DNA TGTGCCAGCAGCCAAGGGAGAGATTCTGGTACGCAGTATTTT. This encodes CASSQGRDSGTQYF.